The rows below give T cell receptor beta chains drawn from one sample of a study of shared clonotypes between healthy human individuals. Assay used: immunoSEQ multiplex PCR; TCRdb lists only in-frame clones, some missing. This repertoire shows 1.4 million or so clones, approximately 98.5% found once; its top ten account for under 0.45%. Sequencing input: naive CD4+ T cells sorted from blood. The origin of the receptors is a man aged 25-40 years in good health. The CDR3 runs from the conserved cysteine through the conserved F or W. D genes are given only for firm matches. Clone size is shown for a subset of rows, as once, few, many or a class of expanded clone.

j_gene: TRBJ2-3
d_gene: TRBD2
v_gene: TRBV7-2
abundance: .
CDR3nt: TGTGCCAGCAGCTTAGCGGAGTCTAGCGGGAGGAACACAGATACGCAGTATTTT
CDR3aa: CASSLAESSGRNTDTQYF

j_gene: TRBJ1-5
d_gene: .
v_gene: TRBV23-1
abundance: .
CDR3nt: TGCGCCAGCAATCGGGGGGGCAGTCAGCCCCAGCATTTT
CDR3aa: CASNRGGSQPQHF

j_gene: TRBJ1-2
d_gene: .
v_gene: TRBV15
abundance: .
CDR3nt: TGTGCCACCAGCAGAGATCTCCCAGGGATAAATGGCTACACCTTC
CDR3aa: CATSRDLPGINGYTF

j_gene: TRBJ2-2
d_gene: .
v_gene: TRBV28
abundance: .
CDR3nt: TGTGCCAGCAATTCAGCGCCGGGCCGGGAGCTGTTTTTT
CDR3aa: CASNSAPGRELFF

j_gene: TRBJ2-4
d_gene: .
v_gene: TRBV7-8
abundance: .
CDR3nt: TGTGCCAGCAGCTTAGCGTGGACAGCCAAAAACATTCAGTACTTC
CDR3aa: CASSLAWTAKNIQYF

j_gene: TRBJ1-2
d_gene: .
v_gene: TRBV7-2
abundance: .
CDR3nt: TGTGCCAGCAGCCCCGGTGGGCAGAACCTACCCTATGGCTACACCTTC
CDR3aa: CASSPGGQNLPYGYTF

j_gene: TRBJ1-3
d_gene: TRBD1
v_gene: TRBV6-1
abundance: .
CDR3nt: TGTGCCAGCATCACCGGGACAGGGGGAGGAAACACCATATATTTT
CDR3aa: CASITGTGGGNTIYF

j_gene: TRBJ2-4
d_gene: TRBD1
v_gene: TRBV18
abundance: .
CDR3nt: TGTGCCAGCTCACCCCGGGACAGGGTAGCCAAAAACATTCAGTACTTC
CDR3aa: CASSPRDRVAKNIQYF

j_gene: TRBJ1-5
d_gene: .
v_gene: TRBV30
abundance: once
CDR3nt: TGTGCCTGGAGTTCACCCAGAACAGGGTATAGCAATCAGCCCCAGCATTTT
CDR3aa: CAWSSPRTGYSNQPQHF

j_gene: TRBJ2-4
d_gene: TRBD1
v_gene: TRBV5-6
abundance: .
CDR3nt: TGTGCCAGCAGCTCCGGGACAGGGATTATAAGTGTCAAAAACATTCAGTACTTC
CDR3aa: CASSSGTGIISVKNIQYF

j_gene: TRBJ1-3
d_gene: TRBD1
v_gene: TRBV28
abundance: .
CDR3nt: TGTGCCAGCAGTTTATCAGGGGGCTCTGGAAACACCATATATTTT
CDR3aa: CASSLSGGSGNTIYF

j_gene: TRBJ2-2
d_gene: .
v_gene: TRBV10-2
abundance: .
CDR3nt: TGCGCCGCCCGAGCTACACTTAACACCGGGGAGCTGTTTTTT
CDR3aa: CAARATLNTGELFF

j_gene: TRBJ1-2
d_gene: .
v_gene: TRBV9
abundance: .
CDR3nt: TGTGCCAGCAGCGTAGGCCGGGGGCGAAATGGCTACACCTTC
CDR3aa: CASSVGRGRNGYTF

j_gene: TRBJ1-2
d_gene: TRBD1
v_gene: TRBV28
abundance: .
CDR3nt: TGTGCCAGCAGTGTCGACAGGGACGGCTATGGCTACACCTTC
CDR3aa: CASSVDRDGYGYTF

j_gene: TRBJ2-3
d_gene: TRBD1
v_gene: TRBV2
abundance: .
CDR3nt: TGTGCCAGCAGTGAAATGGGACAGCCAGATACGCAGTATTTT
CDR3aa: CASSEMGQPDTQYF

j_gene: TRBJ1-1
d_gene: .
v_gene: TRBV5-1
abundance: .
CDR3nt: TGCGCCAGCAGCCAGGGGTACACTGAAGCTTTCTTT
CDR3aa: CASSQGYTEAFF

j_gene: TRBJ1-1
d_gene: .
v_gene: TRBV30
abundance: .
CDR3nt: TGTGCCTGGAGTCCAATCATGAACACTGAAGCTTTCTTT
CDR3aa: CAWSPIMNTEAFF

j_gene: TRBJ2-7
d_gene: TRBD2
v_gene: TRBV5-4
abundance: .
CDR3nt: TGTGCCAGCAGCTTGGAGGGACTAGGGTGGGACGAGCAGTACTTC
CDR3aa: CASSLEGLGWDEQYF

j_gene: TRBJ2-7
d_gene: .
v_gene: TRBV5-1
abundance: .
CDR3nt: TGCGCCAGCAGCTCCAGGACGGGTACCTACGAGCAGTACTTC
CDR3aa: CASSSRTGTYEQYF

j_gene: TRBJ2-3
d_gene: .
v_gene: TRBV5-1
abundance: .
CDR3nt: TGCGCCAGCAGCCTGGGCTACGCTTGGTGGACGGAGGCATACACAGATACGCAGTATTTT
CDR3aa: CASSLGYAWWTEAYTDTQYF

j_gene: TRBJ2-2
d_gene: .
v_gene: TRBV5-4
abundance: once
CDR3nt: TGTGCCAGCAGCTTGGACCCGGGAAACACCGGGGAGCTGTTTTTT
CDR3aa: CASSLDPGNTGELFF

j_gene: TRBJ1-1
d_gene: TRBD1
v_gene: TRBV29-1
abundance: .
CDR3nt: TGCAGCGTTGCAACAGGGGGCCCAGGGGGCTTCATGAACACTGAAGCTTTCTTT
CDR3aa: CSVATGGPGGFMNTEAFF